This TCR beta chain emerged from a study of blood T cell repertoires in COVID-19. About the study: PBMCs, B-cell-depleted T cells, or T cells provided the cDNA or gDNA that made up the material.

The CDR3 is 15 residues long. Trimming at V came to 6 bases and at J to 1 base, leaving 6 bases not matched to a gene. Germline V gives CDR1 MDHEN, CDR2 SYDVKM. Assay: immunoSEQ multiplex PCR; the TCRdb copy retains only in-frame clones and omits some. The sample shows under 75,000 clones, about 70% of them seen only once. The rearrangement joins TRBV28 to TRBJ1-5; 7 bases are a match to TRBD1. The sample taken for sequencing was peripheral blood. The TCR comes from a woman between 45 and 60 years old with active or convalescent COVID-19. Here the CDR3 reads CASRRQGWSNQPQHF. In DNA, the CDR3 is TGTGCCAGCAGAAGACAGGGTTGGAGCAATCAGCCCCAGCATTTT.